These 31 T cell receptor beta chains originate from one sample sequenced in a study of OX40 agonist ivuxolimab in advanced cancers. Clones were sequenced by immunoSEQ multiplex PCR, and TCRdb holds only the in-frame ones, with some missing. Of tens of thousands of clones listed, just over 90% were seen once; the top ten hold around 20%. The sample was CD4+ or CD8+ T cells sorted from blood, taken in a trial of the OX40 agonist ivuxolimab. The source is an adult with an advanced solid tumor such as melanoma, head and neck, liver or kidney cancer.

CDR3 sequence reads: CASSKVPGTASYEQYF. The CDR3 nucleotides read TGTGCCAGCAGCAAAGTCCCCGGGACAGCCTCCTACGAGCAGTACTTC. The genes are TRBV21-1 and TRBJ2-7; the tabulated D call, TRBD1, remains unverified against the DNA. TRBV21-1 has pseudogene status. The CDR3 spans 16 residues.

The chain's CDR3 is CASMRWGRGRFEAFF. The DNA of the CDR3 is TGTGCCAGCATGAGGTGGGGCAGGGGGAGATTCGAAGCTTTCTTT. The J gene is TRBJ1-1, the V gene TRBV13, with 7 bases identical to TRBD1. This CDR3 comprises 15 residues. Germline trimming cut 7 bases from V and 8 bases from J; bases unmatched to any gene: 16. Germline assignment: CDR1 PRHDT and CDR2 FYEKMQ (reference sequence).

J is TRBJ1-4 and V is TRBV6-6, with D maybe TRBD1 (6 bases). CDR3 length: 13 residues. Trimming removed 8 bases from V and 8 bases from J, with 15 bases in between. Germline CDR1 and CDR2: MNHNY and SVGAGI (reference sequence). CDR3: CASVQGIQEKLFF. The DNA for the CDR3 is TGTGCCAGCGTACAGGGAATACAAGAAAAACTGTTTTTT.

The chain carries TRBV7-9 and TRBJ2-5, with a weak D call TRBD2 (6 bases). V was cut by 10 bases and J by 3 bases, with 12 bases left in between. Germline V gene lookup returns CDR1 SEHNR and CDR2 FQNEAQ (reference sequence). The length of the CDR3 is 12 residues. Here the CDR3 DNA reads TGTGCCACAGGGTGGGGGGAAGAGACCCAGTACTTC. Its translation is CATGWGEETQYF.

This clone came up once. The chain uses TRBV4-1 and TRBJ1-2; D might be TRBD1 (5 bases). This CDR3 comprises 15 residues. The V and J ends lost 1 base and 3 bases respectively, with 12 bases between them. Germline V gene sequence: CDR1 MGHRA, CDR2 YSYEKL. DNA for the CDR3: TGCGCCAGCAGCCAAGGGGCAGGGTATGACTATGGCTACACCTTC. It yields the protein CASSQGAGYDYGYTF.

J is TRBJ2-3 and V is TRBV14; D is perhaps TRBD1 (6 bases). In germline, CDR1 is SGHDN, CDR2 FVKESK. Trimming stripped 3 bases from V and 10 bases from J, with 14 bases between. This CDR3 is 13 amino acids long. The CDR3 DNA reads TGTGCCAGCAGCCAGGGGGCTAGCTCCCCGCAGTATTTT. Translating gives CASSQGASSPQYF. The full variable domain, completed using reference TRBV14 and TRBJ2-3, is EAGVTQFPSHSVIEKGQTVTLRCDPISGHDNLYWYRRVMGKEIKFLLHFVKESKQDESGMPNNRFLAERTGGTYSTLKVQPAELEDSGVYFCASSQGASSPQYFGPGTRLTVL.

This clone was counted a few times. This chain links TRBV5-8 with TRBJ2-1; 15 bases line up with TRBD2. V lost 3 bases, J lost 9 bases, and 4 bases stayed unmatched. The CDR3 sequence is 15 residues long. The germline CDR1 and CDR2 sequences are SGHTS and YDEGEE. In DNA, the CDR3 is TGTGCCAGCAGCTGGACTAGCGGGGGGGCTGCTGAGCAGTTCTTC. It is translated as CASSWTSGGAAEQFF.

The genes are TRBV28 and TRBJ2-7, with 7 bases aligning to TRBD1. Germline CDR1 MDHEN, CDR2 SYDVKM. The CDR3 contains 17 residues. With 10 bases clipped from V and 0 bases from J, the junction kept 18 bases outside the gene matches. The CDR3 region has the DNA TGTGCCACGTTAGGGCGACGTAGGGACAGTTCCTCCTACGAGCAGTACTTC. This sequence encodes CATLGRRRDSSSYEQYF.

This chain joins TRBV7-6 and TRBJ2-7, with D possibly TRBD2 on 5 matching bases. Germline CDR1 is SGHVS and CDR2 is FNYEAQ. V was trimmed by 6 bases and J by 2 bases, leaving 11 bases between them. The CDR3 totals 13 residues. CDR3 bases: TGTGCCAGCAGTCCGAGCGGCACCTACGAGCAGTACTTC. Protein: CASSPSGTYEQYF.

CDR3 nucleotide sequence: TGTGCCAGCAGTTTTCTGGACAGGGGCTCCTACGAGCAGTACTTC. As protein: CASSFLDRGSYEQYF. The rearrangement links TRBV27 to TRBJ2-7, with TRBD1 matching 9 bases. The length of the CDR3 is 15 residues. CDR1 and CDR2 (germline): MNHEY, SMNVEV (reference sequence). Germline trimming cut 3 bases from V and 0 bases from J; bases unmatched to any gene: 3.

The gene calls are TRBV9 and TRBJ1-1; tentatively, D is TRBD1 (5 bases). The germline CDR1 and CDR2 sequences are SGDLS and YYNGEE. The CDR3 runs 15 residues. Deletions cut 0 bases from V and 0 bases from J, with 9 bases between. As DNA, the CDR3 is TGTGCCAGCAGCGTAGGAGGGACTTTGAACACTGAAGCTTTCTTT. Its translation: CASSVGGTLNTEAFF.

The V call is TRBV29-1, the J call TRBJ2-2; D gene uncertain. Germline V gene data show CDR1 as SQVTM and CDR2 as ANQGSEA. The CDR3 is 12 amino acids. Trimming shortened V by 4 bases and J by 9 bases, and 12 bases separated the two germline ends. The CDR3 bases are TGCAGCGTTGTCTCCATGTCCCGGGAGCTGTTTTTT. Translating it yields CSVVSMSRELFF.

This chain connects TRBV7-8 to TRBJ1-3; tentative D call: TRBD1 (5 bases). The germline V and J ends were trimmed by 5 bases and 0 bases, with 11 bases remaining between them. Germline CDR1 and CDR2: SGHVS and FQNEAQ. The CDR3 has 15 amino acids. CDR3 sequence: CASSPVTVSGNTIYF. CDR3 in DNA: TGTGCCAGCAGCCCAGTGACAGTCTCTGGAAACACCATATATTTT.

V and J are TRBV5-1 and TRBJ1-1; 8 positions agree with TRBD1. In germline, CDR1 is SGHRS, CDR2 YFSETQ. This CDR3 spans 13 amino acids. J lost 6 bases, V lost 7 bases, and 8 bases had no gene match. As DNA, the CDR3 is TGCGCCAGCTCCGACAGGGGAGTCTCTGAAGCTTTCTTT. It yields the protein CASSDRGVSEAFF.

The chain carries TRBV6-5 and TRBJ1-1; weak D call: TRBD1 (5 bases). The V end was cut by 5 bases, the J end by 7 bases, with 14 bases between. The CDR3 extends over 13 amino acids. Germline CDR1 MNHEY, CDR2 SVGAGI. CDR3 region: CASSPGTGDEAFF. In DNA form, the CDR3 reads TGTGCCAGCAGTCCCGGGACCGGAGATGAAGCTTTCTTT.

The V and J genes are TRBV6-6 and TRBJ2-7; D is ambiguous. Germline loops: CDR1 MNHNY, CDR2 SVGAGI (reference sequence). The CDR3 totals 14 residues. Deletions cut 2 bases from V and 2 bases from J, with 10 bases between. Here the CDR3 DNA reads TGTGCCAGCAGTTACGAACCGTGGGCCTACGAGCAGTACTTC. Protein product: CASSYEPWAYEQYF.

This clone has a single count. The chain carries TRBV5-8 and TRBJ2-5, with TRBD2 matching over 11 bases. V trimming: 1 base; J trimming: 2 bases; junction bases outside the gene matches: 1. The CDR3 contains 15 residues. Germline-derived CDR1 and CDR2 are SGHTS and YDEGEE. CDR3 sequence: CASSLPSGGQETQYF. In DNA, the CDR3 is TGTGCCAGCAGCTTGCCTAGCGGGGGGCAAGAGACCCAGTACTTC.

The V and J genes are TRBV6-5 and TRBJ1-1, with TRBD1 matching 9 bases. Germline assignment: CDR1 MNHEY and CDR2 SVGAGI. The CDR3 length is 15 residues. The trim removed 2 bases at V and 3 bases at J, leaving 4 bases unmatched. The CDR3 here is CASSYGGTGYTEAFF. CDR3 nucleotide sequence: TGTGCCAGCAGTTACGGTGGGACAGGGTACACTGAAGCTTTCTTT.

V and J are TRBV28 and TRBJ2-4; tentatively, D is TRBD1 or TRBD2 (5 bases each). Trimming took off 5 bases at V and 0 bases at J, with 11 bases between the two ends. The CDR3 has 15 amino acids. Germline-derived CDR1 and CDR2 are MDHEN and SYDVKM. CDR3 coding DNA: TGTGCCAGCAGTCCACGGGACGAAGCCAAAAACATTCAGTACTTC. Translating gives CASSPRDEAKNIQYF.

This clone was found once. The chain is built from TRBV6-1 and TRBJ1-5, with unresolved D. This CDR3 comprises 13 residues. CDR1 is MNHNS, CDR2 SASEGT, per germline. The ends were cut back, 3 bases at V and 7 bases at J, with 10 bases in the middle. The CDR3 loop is CASSDRLGQPQHF. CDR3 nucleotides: TGTGCCAGCAGTGACCGCTTAGGGCAGCCCCAGCATTTT.

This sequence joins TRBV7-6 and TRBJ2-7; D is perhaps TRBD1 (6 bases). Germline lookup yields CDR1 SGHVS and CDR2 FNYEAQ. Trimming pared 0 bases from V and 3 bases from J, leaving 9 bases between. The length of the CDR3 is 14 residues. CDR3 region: CASSLATGGYEQYF. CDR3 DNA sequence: TGTGCCAGCAGCTTAGCGACAGGAGGCTACGAGCAGTACTTC.

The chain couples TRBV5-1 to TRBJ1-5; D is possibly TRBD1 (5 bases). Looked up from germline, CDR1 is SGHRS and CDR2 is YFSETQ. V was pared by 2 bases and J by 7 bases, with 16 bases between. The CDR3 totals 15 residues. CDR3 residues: CASSFDAGSGQPQHF. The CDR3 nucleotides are TGCGCCAGCAGCTTCGACGCAGGGTCGGGCCAGCCCCAGCATTTT.

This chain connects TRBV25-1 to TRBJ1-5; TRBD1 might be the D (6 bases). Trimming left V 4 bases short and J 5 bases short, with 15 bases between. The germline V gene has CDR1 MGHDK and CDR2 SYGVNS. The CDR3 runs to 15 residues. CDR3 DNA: TGTGCCAGCAGTGGAACCGGGACACCCTATCAGCCCCAGCATTTT. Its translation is CASSGTGTPYQPQHF.

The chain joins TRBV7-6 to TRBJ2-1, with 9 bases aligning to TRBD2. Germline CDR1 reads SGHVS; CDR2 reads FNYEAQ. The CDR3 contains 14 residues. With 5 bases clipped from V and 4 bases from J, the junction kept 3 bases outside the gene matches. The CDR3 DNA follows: TGTGCCAGCAGCATGGGACTAGCTTACAATGAGCAGTTCTTC. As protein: CASSMGLAYNEQFF. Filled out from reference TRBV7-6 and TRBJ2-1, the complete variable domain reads GAGVSQSPRYKVTKRGQDVALRCDPISGHVSLYWYRQALGQGPEFLTYFNYEAQQDKSGLPNDRFSAERPEGSISTLTIQRTEQRDSAMYRCASSMGLAYNEQFFGPGTRLTVL.

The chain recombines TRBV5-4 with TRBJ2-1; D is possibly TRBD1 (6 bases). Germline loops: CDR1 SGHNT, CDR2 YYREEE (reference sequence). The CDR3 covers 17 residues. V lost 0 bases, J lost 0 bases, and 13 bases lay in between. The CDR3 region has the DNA TGTGCCAGCAGCTTGGTCCCCCAGGGGAGCTCCTACAATGAGCAGTTCTTC. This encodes CASSLVPQGSSYNEQFF.

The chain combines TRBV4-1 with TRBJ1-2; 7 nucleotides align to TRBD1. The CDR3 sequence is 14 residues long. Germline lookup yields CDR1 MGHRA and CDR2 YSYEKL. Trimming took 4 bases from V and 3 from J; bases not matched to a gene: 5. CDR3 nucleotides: TGCGCCAGCAGCCCCCCTACAGGGGACTATGGCTACACCTTC. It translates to CASSPPTGDYGYTF.

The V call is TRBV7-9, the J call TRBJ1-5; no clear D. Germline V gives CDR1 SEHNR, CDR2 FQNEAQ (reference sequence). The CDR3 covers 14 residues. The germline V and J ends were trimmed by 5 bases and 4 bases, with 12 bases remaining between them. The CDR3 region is CASSLGEGNQPQHF. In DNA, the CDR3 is TGTGCCAGCAGCCTCGGGGAGGGTAATCAGCCCCAGCATTTT.

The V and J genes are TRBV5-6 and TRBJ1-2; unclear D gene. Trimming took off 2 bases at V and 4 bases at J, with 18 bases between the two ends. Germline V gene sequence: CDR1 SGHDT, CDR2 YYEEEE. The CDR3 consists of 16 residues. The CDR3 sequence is CASSFTDSAGPYGYTF. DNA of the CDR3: TGTGCCAGCAGCTTCACAGATTCGGCAGGCCCCTATGGCTACACCTTC.

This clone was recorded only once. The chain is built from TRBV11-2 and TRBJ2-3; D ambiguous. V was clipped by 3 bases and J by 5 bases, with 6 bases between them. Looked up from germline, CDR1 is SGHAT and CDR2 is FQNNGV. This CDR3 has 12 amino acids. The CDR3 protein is CASSLVQDTQYF. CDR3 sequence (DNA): TGTGCCAGCAGCTTGGTGCAAGATACGCAGTATTTT.

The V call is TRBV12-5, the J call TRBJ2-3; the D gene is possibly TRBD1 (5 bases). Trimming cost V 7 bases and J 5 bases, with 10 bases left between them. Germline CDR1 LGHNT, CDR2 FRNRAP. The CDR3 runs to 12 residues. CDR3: CASDGARDTQYF. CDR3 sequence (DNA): TGTGCTAGTGATGGGGCCAGAGATACGCAGTATTTT.

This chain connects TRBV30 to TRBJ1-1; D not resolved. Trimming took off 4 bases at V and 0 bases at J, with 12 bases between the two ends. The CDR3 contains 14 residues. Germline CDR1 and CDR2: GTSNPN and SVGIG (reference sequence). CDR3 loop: CAWTTGIVNTEAFF. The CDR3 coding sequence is TGTGCCTGGACGACTGGCATAGTGAACACTGAAGCTTTCTTT.